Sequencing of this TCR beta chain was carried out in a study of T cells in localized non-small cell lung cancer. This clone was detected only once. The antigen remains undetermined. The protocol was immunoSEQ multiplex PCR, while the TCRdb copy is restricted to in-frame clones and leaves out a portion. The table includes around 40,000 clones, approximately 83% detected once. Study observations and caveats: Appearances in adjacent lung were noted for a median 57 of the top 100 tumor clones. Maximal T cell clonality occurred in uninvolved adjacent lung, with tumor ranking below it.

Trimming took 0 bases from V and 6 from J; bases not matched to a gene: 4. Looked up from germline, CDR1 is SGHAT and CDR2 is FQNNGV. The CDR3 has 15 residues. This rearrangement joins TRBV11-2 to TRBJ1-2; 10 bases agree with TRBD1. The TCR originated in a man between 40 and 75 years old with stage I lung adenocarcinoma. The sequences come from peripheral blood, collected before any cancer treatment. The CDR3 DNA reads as TGTGCCAGCAGCTTAGAGACAGGGGGCTTCAATGGCTACACCTTC. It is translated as CASSLETGGFNGYTF. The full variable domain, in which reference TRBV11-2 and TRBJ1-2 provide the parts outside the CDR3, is EAGVAQSPRYKIIEKRQSVAFWCNPISGHATLYWYQQILGQGPKLLIQFQNNGVVDDSQLPKDRFSAERLKGVDSTLKIQPAKLEDSAVYLCASSLETGGFNGYTFGSGTRLTVV.